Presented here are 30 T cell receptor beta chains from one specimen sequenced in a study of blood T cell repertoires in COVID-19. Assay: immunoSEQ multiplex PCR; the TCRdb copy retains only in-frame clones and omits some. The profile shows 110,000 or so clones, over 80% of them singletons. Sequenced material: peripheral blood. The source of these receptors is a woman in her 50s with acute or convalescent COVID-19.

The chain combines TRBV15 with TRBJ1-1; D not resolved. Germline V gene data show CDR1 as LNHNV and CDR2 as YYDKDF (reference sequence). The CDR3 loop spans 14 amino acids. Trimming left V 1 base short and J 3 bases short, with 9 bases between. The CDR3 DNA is TGTGCCACCAGCAGAGGAGGGTCGGACACTGAAGCTTTCTTT. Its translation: CATSRGGSDTEAFF.

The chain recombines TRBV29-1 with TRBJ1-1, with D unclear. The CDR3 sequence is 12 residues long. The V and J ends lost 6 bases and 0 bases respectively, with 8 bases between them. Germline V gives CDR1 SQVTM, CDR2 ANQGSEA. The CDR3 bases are TGCAGCGTGGAGCTGCTGAACACTGAAGCTTTCTTT. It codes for CSVELLNTEAFF.

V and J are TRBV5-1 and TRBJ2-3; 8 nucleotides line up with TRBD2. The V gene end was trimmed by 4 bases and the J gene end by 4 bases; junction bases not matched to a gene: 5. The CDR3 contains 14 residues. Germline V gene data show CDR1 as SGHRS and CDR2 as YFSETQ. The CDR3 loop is CASSPGGMPDTQYF. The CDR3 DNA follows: TGCGCCAGCAGCCCGGGGGGGATGCCAGATACGCAGTATTTT.

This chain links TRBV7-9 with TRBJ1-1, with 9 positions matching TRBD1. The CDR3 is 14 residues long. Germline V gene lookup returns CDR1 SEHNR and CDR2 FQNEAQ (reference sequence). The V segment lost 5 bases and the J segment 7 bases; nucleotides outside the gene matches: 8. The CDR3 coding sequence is TGTGCCAGCAGCAACCGGGACAGGGTTTTTGAAGCTTTCTTT. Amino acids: CASSNRDRVFEAFF.

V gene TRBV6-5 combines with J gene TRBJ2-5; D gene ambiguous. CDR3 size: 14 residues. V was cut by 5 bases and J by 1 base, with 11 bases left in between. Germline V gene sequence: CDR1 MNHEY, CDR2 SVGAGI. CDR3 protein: CASSPTPIQETQYF. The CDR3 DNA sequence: TGTGCCAGCAGTCCGACACCCATCCAAGAGACCCAGTACTTC.

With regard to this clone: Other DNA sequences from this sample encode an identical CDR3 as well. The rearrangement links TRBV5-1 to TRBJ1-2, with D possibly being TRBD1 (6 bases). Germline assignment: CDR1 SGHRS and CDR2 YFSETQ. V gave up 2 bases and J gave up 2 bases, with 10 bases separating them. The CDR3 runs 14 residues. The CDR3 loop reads CASSLQGGNYGYTF. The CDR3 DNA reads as TGCGCCAGCAGCTTACAAGGGGGAAACTATGGCTACACCTTC. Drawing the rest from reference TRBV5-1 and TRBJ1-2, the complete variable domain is KAGVTQTPRYLIKTRGQQVTLSCSPISGHRSVSWYQQTPGQGLQFLFEYFSETQRNKGNFPGRFSGRQFSNSRSEMNVSTLELGDSALYLCASSLQGGNYGYTFGSGTRLTVV.

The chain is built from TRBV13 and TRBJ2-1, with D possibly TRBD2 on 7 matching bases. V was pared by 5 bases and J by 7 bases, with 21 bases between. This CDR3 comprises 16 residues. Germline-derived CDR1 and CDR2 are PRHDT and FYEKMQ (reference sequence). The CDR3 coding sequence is TGTGCCAGCAGCGCCCTAGGGGGGGCCTTTGGAAATGAGCAGTTCTTC. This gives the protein CASSALGGAFGNEQFF.

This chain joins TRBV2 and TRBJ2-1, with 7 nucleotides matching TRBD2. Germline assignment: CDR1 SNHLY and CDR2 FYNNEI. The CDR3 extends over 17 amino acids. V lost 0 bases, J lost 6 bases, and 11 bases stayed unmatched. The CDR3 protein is CASSEAGGLVVGNEQFF. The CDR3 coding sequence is TGTGCCAGCAGTGAAGCGGGGGGGTTAGTAGTGGGCAATGAGCAGTTCTTC.

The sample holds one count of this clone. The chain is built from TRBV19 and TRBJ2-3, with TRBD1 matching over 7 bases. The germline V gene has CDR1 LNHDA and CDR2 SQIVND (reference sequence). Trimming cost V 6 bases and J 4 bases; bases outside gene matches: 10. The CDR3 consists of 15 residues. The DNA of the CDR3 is TGTGCCAGTAGCTCGGGACAGCGGTATCCAGATACGCAGTATTTT. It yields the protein CASSSGQRYPDTQYF. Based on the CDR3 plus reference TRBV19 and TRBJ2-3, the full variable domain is DGGITQSPKYLFRKEGQNVTLSCEQNLNHDAMYWYRQDPGQGLRLIYYSQIVNDFQKGDIAEGYSVSREKKESFPLTVTSAQKNPTAFYLCASSSGQRYPDTQYFGPGTRLTVL.

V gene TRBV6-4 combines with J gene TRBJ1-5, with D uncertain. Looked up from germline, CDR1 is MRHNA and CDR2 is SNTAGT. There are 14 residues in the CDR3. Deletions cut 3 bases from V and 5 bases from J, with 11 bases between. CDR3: CASSEEAEDQPQHF. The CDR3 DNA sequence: TGTGCCAGCAGTGAGGAGGCGGAGGATCAGCCCCAGCATTTT.

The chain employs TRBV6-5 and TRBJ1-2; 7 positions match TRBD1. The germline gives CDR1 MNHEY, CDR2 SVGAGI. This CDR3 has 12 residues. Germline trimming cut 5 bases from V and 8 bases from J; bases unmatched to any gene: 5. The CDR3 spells CASSTNRGGYTF. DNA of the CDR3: TGTGCCAGCAGTACGAACAGGGGCGGCTACACCTTC.

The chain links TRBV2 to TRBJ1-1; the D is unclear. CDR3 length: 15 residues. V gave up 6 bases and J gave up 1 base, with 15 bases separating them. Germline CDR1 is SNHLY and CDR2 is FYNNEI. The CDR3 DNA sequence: TGTGCCAGCAGCCGGGATTTAACATCGAACACTGAAGCTTTCTTT. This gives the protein CASSRDLTSNTEAFF.

This chain's CDR3 is CASSAQMNGELFF. As DNA, the CDR3 is TGTGCCAGCAGCGCTCAGATGAACGGGGAGCTGTTTTTT. V gene TRBV7-9 combines with J gene TRBJ2-2; D is ambiguous. CDR3 length: 13 amino acids. V was clipped by 5 bases and J by 7 bases, with 11 bases between them. CDR1 and CDR2 from the germline V gene are SEHNR and FQNEAQ (reference sequence).

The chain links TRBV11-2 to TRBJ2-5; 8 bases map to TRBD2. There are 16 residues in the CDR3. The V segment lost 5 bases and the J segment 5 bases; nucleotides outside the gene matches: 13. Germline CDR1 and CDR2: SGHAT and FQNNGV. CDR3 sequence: CASSLPIAGRGETQYF. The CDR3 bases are TGTGCCAGCAGCCTCCCAATAGCGGGACGGGGGGAGACCCAGTACTTC.

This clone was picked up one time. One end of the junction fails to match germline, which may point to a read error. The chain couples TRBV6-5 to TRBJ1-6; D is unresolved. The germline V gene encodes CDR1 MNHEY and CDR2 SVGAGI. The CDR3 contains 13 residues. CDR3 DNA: TGTGCCAGCAGTCAGCTAGATAATTCACCCCTTCACTTT. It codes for CASSQLDNSPLHF.

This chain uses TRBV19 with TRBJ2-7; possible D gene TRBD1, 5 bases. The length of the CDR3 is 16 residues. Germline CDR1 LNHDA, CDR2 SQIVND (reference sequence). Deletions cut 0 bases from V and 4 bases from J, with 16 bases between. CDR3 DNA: TGTGCCAGTAGTATAGATCGTCGGGCAGGGCGATACGAGCAGTACTTC. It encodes CASSIDRRAGRYEQYF.

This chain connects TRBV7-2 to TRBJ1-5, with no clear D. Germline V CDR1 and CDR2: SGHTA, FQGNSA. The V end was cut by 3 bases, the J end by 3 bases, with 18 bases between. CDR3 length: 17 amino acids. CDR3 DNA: TGTGCCAGCAGCTTGAGCGGCTTATACAAACTCAATCAGCCCCAGCATTTT. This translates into CASSLSGLYKLNQPQHF.

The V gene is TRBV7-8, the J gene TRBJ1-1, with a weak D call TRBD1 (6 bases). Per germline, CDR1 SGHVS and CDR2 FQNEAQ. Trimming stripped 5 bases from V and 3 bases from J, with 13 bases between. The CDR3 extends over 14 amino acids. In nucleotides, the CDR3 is TGTGCCAGCAGCCCGCGAGGGGGTTACACTGAAGCTTTCTTT. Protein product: CASSPRGGYTEAFF.

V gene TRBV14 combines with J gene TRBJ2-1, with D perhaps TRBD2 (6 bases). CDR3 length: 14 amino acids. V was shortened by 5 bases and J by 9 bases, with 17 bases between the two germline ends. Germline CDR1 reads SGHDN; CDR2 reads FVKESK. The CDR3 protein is CASSSRDYGGEQFF. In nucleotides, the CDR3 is TGTGCCAGCAGCTCACGAGACTACGGGGGTGAGCAGTTCTTC.

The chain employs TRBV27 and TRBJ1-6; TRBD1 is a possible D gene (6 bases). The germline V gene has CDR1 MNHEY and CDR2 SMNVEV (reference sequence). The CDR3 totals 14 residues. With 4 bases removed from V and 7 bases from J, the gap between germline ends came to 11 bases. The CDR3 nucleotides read TGTGCCAGCAGTTACAGGGTTGGGAATTCACCCCTCCACTTT. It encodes CASSYRVGNSPLHF.

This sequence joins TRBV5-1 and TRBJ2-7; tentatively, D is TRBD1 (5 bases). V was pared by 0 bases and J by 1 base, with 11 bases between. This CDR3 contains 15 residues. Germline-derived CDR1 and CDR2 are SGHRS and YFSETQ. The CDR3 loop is CASSLGTSNSYEQYF. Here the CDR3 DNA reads TGCGCCAGCAGCTTGGGGACAAGTAATTCCTACGAGCAGTACTTC.

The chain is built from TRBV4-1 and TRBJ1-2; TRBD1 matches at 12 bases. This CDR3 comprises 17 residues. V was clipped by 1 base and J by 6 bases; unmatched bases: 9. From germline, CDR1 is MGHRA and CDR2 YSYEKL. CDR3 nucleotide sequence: TGCGCCAGCAGCCAAGCCCGCGGGGGACAGGGGGCTGATGGCTACACCTTC. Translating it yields CASSQARGGQGADGYTF.

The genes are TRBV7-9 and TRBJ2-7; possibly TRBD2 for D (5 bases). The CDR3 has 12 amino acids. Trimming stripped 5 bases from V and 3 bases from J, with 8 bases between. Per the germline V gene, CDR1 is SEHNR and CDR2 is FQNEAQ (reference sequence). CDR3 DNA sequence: TGTGCCAGCAGCCCCCGGGGCTACGAGCAGTACTTC. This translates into CASSPRGYEQYF.

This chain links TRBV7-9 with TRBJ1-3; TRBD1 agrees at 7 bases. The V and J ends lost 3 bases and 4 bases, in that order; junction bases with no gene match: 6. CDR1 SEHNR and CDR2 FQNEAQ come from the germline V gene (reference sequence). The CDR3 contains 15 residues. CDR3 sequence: CASSFARTGGNTIYF. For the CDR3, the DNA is TGTGCCAGCAGCTTTGCCCGGACAGGAGGAAACACCATATATTTT. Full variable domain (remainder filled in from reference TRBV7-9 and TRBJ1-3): DTGVSQNPRHKITKRGQNVTFRCDPISEHNRLYWYRQTLGQGPEFLTYFQNEAQLEKSRLLSDRFSAERPKGSFSTLEIQRTEQGDSAMYLCASSFARTGGNTIYFGEGSWLTVV.

The CDR3 nucleotides read TGTGCCAGCAGCGTCGGACTTCGCACAGATACGCAGTATTTT. Amino acid sequence: CASSVGLRTDTQYF. The V gene is TRBV9, the J gene TRBJ2-3, with D possibly TRBD2 on 5 matching bases. Germline V CDR1 and CDR2: SGDLS, YYNGEE. This CDR3 region has 14 residues. V was trimmed by 2 bases and J by 1 base, leaving 8 bases between them.

CDR3 DNA sequence: TGTGCCAGCAGTTCGCGACAGGGAATGAACACTGAAGCTTTCTTT. Protein sequence: CASSSRQGMNTEAFF. The chain has TRBV27 and TRBJ1-1; 7 positions agree with TRBD1. This CDR3 has 15 amino acids. Germline V lookup: CDR1 MNHEY, CDR2 SMNVEV (reference sequence). V gave up 4 bases and J gave up 0 bases; unmatched junction bases: 5.

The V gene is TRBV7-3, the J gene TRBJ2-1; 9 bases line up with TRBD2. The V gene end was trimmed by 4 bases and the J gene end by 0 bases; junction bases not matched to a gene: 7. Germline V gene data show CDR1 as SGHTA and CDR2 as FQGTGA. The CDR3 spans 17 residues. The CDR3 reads CASSSGLAYSSYNEQFF. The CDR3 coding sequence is TGTGCCAGCAGCTCGGGACTAGCCTATAGCTCCTACAATGAGCAGTTCTTC.

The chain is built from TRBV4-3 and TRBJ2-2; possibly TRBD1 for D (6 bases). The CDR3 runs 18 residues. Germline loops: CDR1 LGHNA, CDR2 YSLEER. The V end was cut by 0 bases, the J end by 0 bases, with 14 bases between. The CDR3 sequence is CASSQDWFGTSNTGELFF. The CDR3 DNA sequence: TGCGCCAGCAGCCAAGATTGGTTCGGGACATCGAACACCGGGGAGCTGTTTTTT.

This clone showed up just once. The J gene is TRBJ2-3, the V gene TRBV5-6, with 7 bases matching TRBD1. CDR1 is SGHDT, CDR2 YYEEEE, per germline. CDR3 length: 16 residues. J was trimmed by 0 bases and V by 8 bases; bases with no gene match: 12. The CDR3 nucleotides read TGTGCCAGTCCTGGACAGGTTATTCCTAGCACAGATACGCAGTATTTT. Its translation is CASPGQVIPSTDTQYF.

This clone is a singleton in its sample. CDR3 sequence reads: CASSLGVQAGQPQHF. The CDR3 bases are TGCGCCAGCAGCTTGGGGGTCCAGGCGGGGCAGCCCCAGCATTTT. V and J are TRBV5-1 and TRBJ1-5; D is uncertain. Trimming removed 0 bases from V and 7 bases from J, with 14 bases in between. The CDR3 is 15 residues long. Germline CDR1 and CDR2: SGHRS and YFSETQ.